This TCR beta chain is drawn from a study of blood T cell repertoires in COVID-19. The ends lost 4 bases at V and 9 bases at J; junction bases unmatched: 5. Germline CDR1 is ENHRY and CDR2 is SYGVKD. The CDR3 is 15 amino acids. Here immunoSEQ multiplex PCR was the method, and the copy in TCRdb shows in-frame clones only, minus some. The table includes more than 95,000 clones, about 88% detected once. This clone occurred once. The specimen was peripheral blood. This sequence originates from a human donor in a cohort sampled during active COVID-19. The genes are TRBV10-3 and TRBJ2-1; TRBD2 agrees at 14 bases. The chain's CDR3 is CAISGTSGRRGEQFF. The CDR3 DNA is TGTGCCATCAGTGGGACTAGCGGGAGGCGTGGTGAGCAGTTCTTC.